One sample yielded the 31 T cell receptor beta chains listed below, sequenced in a study of T-cell memory formation after mild COVID-19. TCRdb used MiXCR to reprocess the 5' RACE reads, holding one entry per CDR3 protein. In the table there are hundreds of thousands of distinct CDR3 sequences, 16% of which are singletons. The sequenced material came from PBMCs or a T cell subset sorted from them (not recorded which). Receptor source: a man younger than 30 who had mild COVID-19 (a few samples of this study predate the infection). Cell type and time point are not known.

This clonotype was observed a few times. The chain links TRBV25-1 to TRBJ1-1; D gene ambiguous. V was trimmed by 4 bases and J by 1 base, leaving 7 bases between them. This CDR3 has 13 amino acids. The germline V gene has CDR1 MGHDK and CDR2 SYGVNS. The DNA of the CDR3 is TGTGCCAGCAGTGTTTACCAGAACACTGAAGCTTTCTTT. Translating gives CASSVYQNTEAFF.

This clonotype appeared a few times. V usage is TRBV4-1 and J usage is TRBJ1-2; the D is unclear. V was pared by 2 bases and J by 0 bases, with 4 bases between. This CDR3 is 13 amino acids long. Germline-derived CDR1 and CDR2 are MGHRA and YSYEKL. CDR3 sequence: CASSQQANYGYTF. CDR3 sequence (DNA): TGCGCCAGCAGCCAACAGGCTAACTATGGCTACACCTTC.

This clonotype was recorded many times. This chain links TRBV19 with TRBJ2-1, with 10 bases that match TRBD2. The CDR3 length is 15 residues. V trimming: 6 bases; J trimming: 2 bases; junction bases outside the gene matches: 4. CDR1 and CDR2 from the germline V gene are LNHDA and SQIVND (reference sequence). The CDR3 sequence: CASSRTSGTYNEQFF. The CDR3 coding sequence is TGTGCCAGTAGCCGGACTAGCGGCACCTACAATGAGCAGTTCTTC. The full variable domain, with the rest looked up from reference TRBV19 and TRBJ2-1, is DGGITQSPKYLFRKEGQNVTLSCEQNLNHDAMYWYRQDPGQGLRLIYYSQIVNDFQKGDIAEGYSVSREKKESFPLTVTSAQKNPTAFYLCASSRTSGTYNEQFFGPGTRLTVL.

The table lists this clonotype with a few counts. The rearrangement joins TRBV5-6 to TRBJ2-6; unclear D gene. The CDR3 length is 15 residues. Trimming shortened V by 3 bases and J by 4 bases, and 11 bases separated the two germline ends. Germline CDR1 is SGHDT and CDR2 is YYEEEE. The CDR3 nucleotides read TGTGCCAGCAGCTACGTTGGATACGGGGCCAACGTCCTGACTTTC. Residues: CASSYVGYGANVLTF.

This chain joins TRBV20-1 and TRBJ2-7, with D uncertain. The CDR3 extends over 13 amino acids. Trimming left V 1 base short and J 0 bases short, with 7 bases between. Germline values: CDR1 DFQATT, CDR2 SNEGSKA (reference sequence). Here the CDR3 DNA reads TGCAGTGCTAGAGGCGTGGACTCCTACGAGCAGTACGTC. Its protein product is CSARGVDSYEQYV.

This clonotype showed up many times. The chain links TRBV5-1 to TRBJ1-2; D call uncertain. The CDR3 runs 12 residues. CDR1 and CDR2 from the germline V gene are SGHRS and YFSETQ. V lost 4 bases to trimming and J lost 6 bases, with 10 bases between them. CDR3 region: CASSRGEDGYTF. In nucleotides, the CDR3 is TGCGCCAGCAGCCGAGGTGAGGATGGCTACACCTTC.

The J gene is TRBJ2-7, the V gene TRBV20-1; 11 bases agree with TRBD2. The CDR3 loop spans 14 amino acids. V shed 3 bases, J shed 3 bases, and the junction held 4 bases outside the gene matches. Germline V gene data show CDR1 as DFQATT and CDR2 as SNEGSKA (reference sequence). The CDR3 loop reads CSASPTSGGYEQYF. In DNA form, the CDR3 reads TGCAGTGCTAGCCCCACTAGCGGGGGCTACGAGCAGTACTTC.

V is TRBV5-1 and J is TRBJ2-3; D may match TRBD1 or TRBD2 (5 bases each). Germline-derived CDR1 and CDR2 are SGHRS and YFSETQ. V was cut by 5 bases and J by 0 bases, with 13 bases left in between. The CDR3 is 15 amino acids. CDR3 loop: CASRGTPASTDTQYF. The CDR3 bases are TGCGCCAGCAGGGGGACCCCGGCTAGCACAGATACGCAGTATTTT.

This clonotype was recorded a few times. In DNA form, the CDR3 reads TGTGCCAGCAGCTGGCAGGGGGTGACCGGAAACACCATATATTTT. As protein: CASSWQGVTGNTIYF. The gene calls are TRBV7-2 and TRBJ1-3, with TRBD1 identical over 7 bases. In germline, CDR1 is SGHTA, CDR2 FQGNSA. With V trimmed by 4 bases and J by 4 bases, 7 bases remained unmatched. CDR3 size: 15 residues.

In this sample, this clonotype turned up a few times. The V and J genes are TRBV7-9 and TRBJ1-5; 7 bases match TRBD1. V was pared by 5 bases and J by 5 bases, with 3 bases of the junction left unmatched. The CDR3 length is 13 residues. CDR1 SEHNR and CDR2 FQNEAQ come from the germline V gene (reference sequence). CDR3 residues: CASSPQGDQPQHF. The DNA for the CDR3 is TGTGCCAGCAGCCCCCAGGGGGATCAGCCCCAGCATTTT.

The rearrangement uses TRBV12-3 or TRBV12-4 and TRBJ1-2, with D uncertain. V dropped 5 bases and J dropped 1 base, with 20 bases sitting between them. The length of the CDR3 is 17 residues. CDR3 amino acids: CASSASPPGLINYGYTF. The CDR3 region has the DNA TGTGCCAGCAGTGCCTCACCCCCTGGACTGATTAACTATGGCTACACCTTC.

This clonotype has a handful of counts. This sequence joins TRBV4-1 and TRBJ2-5; 9 bases are a match to TRBD1. This CDR3 is 17 amino acids long. Germline-derived CDR1 and CDR2 are MGHRA and YSYEKL. V dropped 4 bases and J dropped 2; count of bases not matched to a gene: 11. Written as DNA, the CDR3 is TGCGCCAGCAGCCTTGACTCCCCGGACAGGGGTCAAGAGACCCAGTACTTC. This gives the protein CASSLDSPDRGQETQYF.

There are a few counts of this clonotype. The rearrangement uses TRBV7-8 and TRBJ2-1, with D unclear. Trimming cost V 1 base and J 4 bases, with 14 bases left between them. CDR1 SGHVS and CDR2 FQNEAQ come from the germline V gene. The CDR3 loop spans 16 amino acids. The CDR3 loop reads CASSLVEDRAYNEQFF. DNA for the CDR3: TGTGCCAGCAGCTTAGTCGAGGACCGCGCATACAATGAGCAGTTCTTC.

The chain links TRBV7-9 to TRBJ2-3, with TRBD1 as a possible D gene (6 bases). This CDR3 has 15 residues. CDR1 SEHNR and CDR2 FQNEAQ come from the germline V gene (reference sequence). The ends were cut back, 1 base at V and 4 bases at J, with 12 bases in the middle. As DNA, the CDR3 is TGTGCCAGCAGCTTAGTGCCAGGGGCCCCAGATACGCAGTATTTT. Amino acids: CASSLVPGAPDTQYF.

This clonotype came up a few times. The chain employs TRBV5-1 and TRBJ2-1, with TRBD1 matching over 10 bases. This CDR3 has 11 amino acids. Germline CDR1 SGHRS, CDR2 YFSETQ. Germline trimming cut 5 bases from V and 15 bases from J; bases unmatched to any gene: 5. The CDR3 DNA reads TGCGCCAGCAGGGGGGACAGGGGCCCGTTCTTC. Amino acid sequence: CASRGDRGPFF.

The chain carries TRBV5-1 and TRBJ2-7; the match to TRBD1 covers 10 bases. CDR1 and CDR2 (germline): SGHRS, YFSETQ. There are 14 residues in the CDR3. With V trimmed by 4 bases and J by 2 bases, 3 bases remained unmatched. The CDR3 loop reads CASSTGTGAYEQYF. The DNA for the CDR3 is TGCGCCAGCAGCACCGGGACAGGGGCCTACGAGCAGTACTTC.

The chain employs TRBV10-2 and TRBJ2-3; TRBD2 matches 8 bases. Germline V CDR1 and CDR2: WSHSY, SAAADI. V was clipped by 0 bases and J by 0 bases; unmatched bases: 5. This CDR3 has 17 residues. The CDR3 protein is CASSESYGRVSTDTQYF. The CDR3 DNA is TGCGCCAGCAGTGAGTCGTACGGGAGGGTTAGCACAGATACGCAGTATTTT.

The chain recombines TRBV7-6 with TRBJ2-7; no reliable D call. V was pared by 0 bases and J by 2 bases, with 8 bases between. The CDR3 loop spans 14 amino acids. Germline V gene sequence: CDR1 SGHVS, CDR2 FNYEAQ. The CDR3 sequence is CASSLAVTAYEQYF. As DNA, the CDR3 is TGTGCCAGCAGCTTAGCTGTTACAGCCTACGAGCAGTACTTC.

The rearrangement joins TRBV20-1 to TRBJ2-1; a weak D match, TRBD1 (7 bases). The length of the CDR3 is 13 residues. Germline V lookup: CDR1 DFQATT, CDR2 SNEGSKA (reference sequence). V lost 6 bases to trimming and J lost 6 bases, with 15 bases between them. Written as DNA, the CDR3 is TGCAGTGCGGAGGGACAGTCCCTCAATGAGCAGTTCTTC. Amino acids: CSAEGQSLNEQFF.

The gene calls are TRBV7-9 and TRBJ2-3; D unclear. This CDR3 contains 14 residues. V was trimmed by 2 bases and J by 1 base, leaving 7 bases between them. Germline CDR1 SEHNR, CDR2 FQNEAQ (reference sequence). This CDR3 reads CASSLPLRTDTQYF. The CDR3 DNA is TGTGCCAGCAGCTTACCTCTTCGCACAGATACGCAGTATTTT. The full variable domain, its missing parts supplied by reference TRBV7-9 and TRBJ2-3, is DTGVSQNPRHKITKRGQNVTFRCDPISEHNRLYWYRQTLGQGPEFLTYFQNEAQLEKSRLLSDRFSAERPKGSFSTLEIQRTEQGDSAMYLCASSLPLRTDTQYFGPGTRLTVL.

The rearrangement uses TRBV5-1 and TRBJ2-7; D is uncertain. Trimming stripped 3 bases from V and 2 bases from J, with 9 bases between. Germline CDR1 and CDR2: SGHRS and YFSETQ. The CDR3 extends over 13 amino acids. CDR3 DNA sequence: TGCGCCAGCAGCTCACCCCTGACCTACGAGCAGTACTTC. This gives the protein CASSSPLTYEQYF. Using reference TRBV5-1 and TRBJ2-7 for the parts outside the CDR3, the full variable domain is KAGVTQTPRYLIKTRGQQVTLSCSPISGHRSVSWYQQTPGQGLQFLFEYFSETQRNKGNFPGRFSGRQFSNSRSEMNVSTLELGDSALYLCASSSPLTYEQYFGPGTRLTVT.

In this sample, this clonotype turned up a few times. At one end, the junction sequence differs from germline, possibly due to a read error. The J gene is TRBJ2-3, the V gene TRBV6-2 or TRBV6-3, with TRBD2 identical over 8 bases. The germline V gene has CDR1 MNHEY and CDR2 SVGEGT. The CDR3 spans 16 residues. Written as DNA, the CDR3 is TGTGCCAGCAGTCACTCCCGGGAGGGAGGCACAGATACGCAGTATTTT. Residues: CASSHSREGGTDTQYF.

The sample holds many counts of this clonotype. V is TRBV4-1 and J is TRBJ2-3; possibly TRBD2 for D (6 bases). Germline CDR1 and CDR2: MGHRA and YSYEKL. CDR3 size: 14 residues. The V end lost 1 base, the J end lost 1 base, and 6 bases lay between the germline ends. The CDR3, as DNA: TGCGCCAGCAGCCAAGGCGGGGGCACAGATACGCAGTATTTT. Protein sequence: CASSQGGGTDTQYF.

The chain has TRBV5-1 and TRBJ2-5; no clear D gene. The length of the CDR3 is 15 residues. Trimming shortened V by 2 bases and J by 0 bases, and 11 bases separated the two germline ends. Germline V lookup: CDR1 SGHRS, CDR2 YFSETQ. The DNA of the CDR3 is TGCGCCAGCAGCTTAGGGCTCACCCACCAAGAGACCCAGTACTTC. This encodes CASSLGLTHQETQYF.

This clonotype has more than one count but fewer than ten. The V and J genes are TRBV27 and TRBJ1-4; no clear D gene. Between the trimmed V and J ends, which lost 2 bases and 4 bases, there was a span of 5 bases. This CDR3 is 13 amino acids long. Germline values: CDR1 MNHEY, CDR2 SMNVEV (reference sequence). DNA for the CDR3: TGTGCCAGCAGTTTACCGGGTAATGAAAAACTGTTTTTT. This translates into CASSLPGNEKLFF.

This clonotype appeared a few times. The rearrangement uses TRBV9 and TRBJ2-2; 7 nucleotides align to TRBD1. The CDR3 has 16 residues. Germline CDR1 reads SGDLS; CDR2 reads YYNGEE. Trimming took 4 bases from V and 0 from J; bases not matched to a gene: 6. The CDR3 DNA reads as TGTGCCAGCAGCATCCGACAGGGCCCGAACACCGGGGAGCTGTTTTTT. It specifies CASSIRQGPNTGELFF.

The chain has TRBV19 and TRBJ2-3; 12 bases match TRBD1. J lost 5 bases, V lost 6 bases, and 3 bases had no gene match. This CDR3 comprises 14 residues. Germline CDR1 LNHDA, CDR2 SQIVND (reference sequence). Here the CDR3 DNA reads TGTGCCAGTAGAAGGGACAGGGGGCAAGATACGCAGTATTTT. As protein: CASRRDRGQDTQYF. The full variable domain, its missing parts supplied by reference TRBV19 and TRBJ2-3, is DGGITQSPKYLFRKEGQNVTLSCEQNLNHDAMYWYRQDPGQGLRLIYYSQIVNDFQKGDIAEGYSVSREKKESFPLTVTSAQKNPTAFYLCASRRDRGQDTQYFGPGTRLTVL.

V and J are TRBV5-6 and TRBJ2-7; TRBD1 aligns across 8 bases. V trimming: 4 bases; J trimming: 0 bases; junction bases outside the gene matches: 9. Germline V gene lookup returns CDR1 SGHDT and CDR2 YYEEEE. CDR3 length: 16 residues. The CDR3 sequence is CASSRTGDRSSYEQYF. CDR3 coding DNA: TGTGCCAGCAGCCGAACTGGGGACAGGAGCTCCTACGAGCAGTACTTC. Full variable domain (rest looked up from reference TRBV5-6 and TRBJ2-7): DAGVTQSPTHLIKTRGQQVTLRCSPKSGHDTVSWYQQALGQGPQFIFQYYEEEERQRGNFPDRFSGHQFPNYSSELNVNALLLGDSALYLCASSRTGDRSSYEQYFGPGTRLTVT.

The chain uses TRBV9 and TRBJ1-1; D gene unclear. Germline values: CDR1 SGDLS, CDR2 YYNGEE. Trimming took 3 bases from V and 6 from J, leaving 15 bases between them. The length of the CDR3 is 14 residues. The CDR3 sequence: CASSESDGLAEAFF. The CDR3 DNA is TGTGCCAGCAGCGAATCTGACGGGTTGGCTGAAGCTTTCTTT. Full variable domain (remainder filled in from reference TRBV9 and TRBJ1-1): DSGVTQTPKHLITATGQRVTLRCSPRSGDLSVYWYQQSLDQGLQFLIQYYNGEERAKGNILERFSAQQFPDLHSELNLSSLELGDSALYFCASSESDGLAEAFFGQGTRLTVV.

A few counts support this clonotype. The chain carries TRBV11-2 and TRBJ1-3, with D possibly being TRBD1 (6 bases). Germline CDR1 reads SGHAT; CDR2 reads FQNNGV. The CDR3 sequence is 15 residues long. With 1 base removed from V and 2 bases from J, the gap between germline ends came to 9 bases. The CDR3 protein is CASSLAGVTGNTIYF. The CDR3, as DNA: TGTGCCAGCAGCTTAGCAGGGGTTACTGGAAACACCATATATTTT.

The chain carries TRBV20-1 and TRBJ2-1; possibly TRBD1 or TRBD2 for D (5 bases each). The V and J ends lost 0 bases and 3 bases respectively, with 18 bases between them. Germline assignment: CDR1 DFQATT and CDR2 SNEGSKA (reference sequence). The CDR3 totals 17 residues. The chain's CDR3 is CSARDRRLGTYYNEQFF. The CDR3 DNA reads as TGCAGTGCTAGAGATCGAAGGCTGGGGACGTACTACAATGAGCAGTTCTTC.